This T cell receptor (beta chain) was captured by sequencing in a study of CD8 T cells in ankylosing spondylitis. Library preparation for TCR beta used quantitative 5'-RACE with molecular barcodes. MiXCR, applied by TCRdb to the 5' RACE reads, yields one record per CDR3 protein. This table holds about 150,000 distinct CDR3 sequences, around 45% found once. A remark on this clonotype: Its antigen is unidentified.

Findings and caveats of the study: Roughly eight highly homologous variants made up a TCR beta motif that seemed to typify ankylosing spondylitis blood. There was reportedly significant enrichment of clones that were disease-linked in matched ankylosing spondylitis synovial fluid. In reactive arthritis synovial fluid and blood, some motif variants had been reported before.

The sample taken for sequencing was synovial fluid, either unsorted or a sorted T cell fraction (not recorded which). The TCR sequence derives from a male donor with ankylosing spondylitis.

The CDR3 nucleotides read TGTGCCAGCAGTTTAGACTGGTACAGCTTCTATGGCTACACCTTC. This encodes CASSLDWYSFYGYTF. This chain links TRBV12-3 or TRBV12-4 with TRBJ1-2, with D hard to call. The CDR3 covers 15 residues. V was shortened by 1 base and J by 4 bases, with 13 bases between the two germline ends.